These T cell receptor beta chains were read from a single sample in a study of cytomegalovirus exposure and HLA in healthy donors. Repertoires were generated with immunoSEQ multiplex PCR, while TCRdb's copy carries only in-frame clones and drops some. Of under 200,000 clones listed, 84% are singletons. The sequenced material came from PBMCs. Receptor source: a man aged 25-45 years in good health and CMV-seronegative. Each CDR3 is given with its conserved first and last residue. The D gene is left open where the match is weak. The size field is filled for only some rows; it gives once, few, many or a size class.

v_gene,j_gene,abundance,d_gene,CDR3nt,CDR3aa
TRBV2,TRBJ2-2,few,TRBD1,TGTGCCAGCAGGGGACAGGGGAACACCGGGGAGCTGTTTTTT,CASRGQGNTGELFF
TRBV11-2,TRBJ2-7,.,TRBD2,TGTGCCAGCAGGACACTAGCGGGGACGTTCTACGAGCAGTACTTC,CASRTLAGTFYEQYF
TRBV5-4,TRBJ1-2,.,TRBD1,TGTGCCAGCAGCTTGAGGGACAGGGGGCTGATCTATGGCTACACCTTC,CASSLRDRGLIYGYTF
TRBV11-1,TRBJ1-2,once,.,TGTGCCAGCAGCCCTACAGGGAATCGTCATACTTCTAACTATGGCTACACCTTC,CASSPTGNRHTSNYGYTF
TRBV5-1,TRBJ2-7,.,TRBD1,TGCGCCAGCCGGACAGGGGGCGCGGGCTACGAGCAGTACTTC,CASRTGGAGYEQYF
TRBV30,TRBJ1-4,few,.,TGTGCTGTGAACGGGGGGGCTAATCGGGAAAAACTGTTTTTT,CAVNGGANREKLFF
TRBV5-1,TRBJ2-5,.,TRBD2,TGCGCCAGCAGCTTAGGACTAGCGGGAGGGGGAGAGACCCAGTACTTC,CASSLGLAGGGETQYF
TRBV10-3,TRBJ2-7,.,TRBD1,TGTGCCATCAGTGAGCTCCCCCGGACAGGGGGAATCTACGAGCAGTACTTC,CAISELPRTGGIYEQYF
TRBV6-1,TRBJ1-2,.,.,TGTGCCAGCAGTGACATTGGGGCCCTACCCTCTAACTATGGCTACACCTTC,CASSDIGALPSNYGYTF
TRBV30,TRBJ2-5,.,TRBD1,TGTGCCTGGAGGTGGACAGGGTCGGAGACCCAGTACTTC,CAWRWTGSETQYF
TRBV4-1,TRBJ2-3,.,.,TGCGCCAGCAGCCAACCCAACTCGGATACGCAGTATTTT,CASSQPNSDTQYF